This is a list of T cell receptor beta chains from one sample in a study of cytomegalovirus exposure and HLA in healthy donors. The method was immunoSEQ multiplex PCR; TCRdb's version includes in-frame clones alone and lacks a portion of them. This repertoire includes over 100,000 clones. Specimen: PBMCs. The receptor source for this set is a man aged 25 to 45 in good health and CMV-seronegative. Each CDR3 is given with its conserved first and last residue. The order of the fields is J gene, D gene, V gene, CDR3 protein, CDR3 DNA. A D gene is named only where the DNA matches it firmly.

TRBJ1-6 | TRBD1 | TRBV4-1 | CASSQDNPISQGASSPLHF | TGCGCCAGCAGCCAAGATAATCCCATTTCTCAGGGGGCGAGTTCACCCCTCCACTTT
TRBJ1-6 | . | TRBV28 | CASSFRRDSPLHF | TGTGCCAGCAGTTTTAGGAGGGATTCACCCCTCCACTTT
TRBJ1-3 | . | TRBV6-5 | CASTQRGSGNTIYF | TGTGCCAGCACCCAGCGGGGCTCTGGAAACACCATATATTTT
TRBJ2-5 | . | TRBV28 | CASYYRAGETQYF | TGTGCCAGCTACTACAGGGCGGGCGAGACCCAGTACTTC
TRBJ1-5 | . | TRBV19 | CATSPGQDNQPQHF | TGTGCCACCTCGCCGGGACAAGACAATCAGCCCCAGCATTTT
TRBJ1-2 | . | TRBV10-3 | CAISESSGRNYGYTF | TGTGCCATCAGTGAGTCGTCAGGGCGAAATTATGGCTACACCTTC
TRBJ1-2 | TRBD1 | TRBV6-5 | CASSQGDGYTF | TGTGCCAGCTCGCAGGGGGACGGCTACACCTTC
TRBJ1-1 | TRBD1 | TRBV7-3 | CASSQPRDSPEAFF | TGTGCCAGCAGCCAACCGAGGGACAGCCCTGAAGCTTTCTTT
TRBJ2-5 | TRBD2 | TRBV5-1 | CASSPGLARETQYF | TGCGCCAGCAGCCCGGGACTAGCGAGAGAGACCCAGTACTTC
TRBJ1-1 | . | TRBV4-3 | CASSQVWEDTEAFF | TGCGCCAGCAGCCAAGTTTGGGAGGACACTGAAGCTTTCTTT
TRBJ2-1 | TRBD1 | TRBV4-1 | CASSPAGTGNNEQFF | TGCGCCAGCAGCCCTGCCGGGACAGGGAACAATGAGCAGTTCTTC
TRBJ2-2 | TRBD1 | TRBV5-1 | CASSWGTAGTGELFF | TGCGCCAGCAGTTGGGGGACAGCCGGCACCGGGGAGCTGTTTTTT
TRBJ1-6 | . | TRBV7-9 | CASSLYRGGVVNSPLHF | TGTGCCAGCAGCTTATACCGGGGAGGGGTAGTTAATTCACCCCTCCACTTT
TRBJ1-1 | . | TRBV7-2 | CASSETPGPLLRNTEAFF | TGTGCCAGCAGCGAAACACCTGGGCCCCTCCTTAGGAACACTGAAGCTTTCTTT
TRBJ1-6 | TRBD1 | TRBV2 | CASSEGQGNNSPLHF | TGTGCCAGCAGTGAAGGACAGGGAAACAATTCACCCCTCCACTTT
TRBJ1-1 | . | TRBV29-1 | CSVELRGRRTEAFF | TGCAGCGTTGAATTGCGGGGGCGAAGGACTGAAGCTTTCTTT
TRBJ2-7 | TRBD1 | TRBV11-2 | CASSLAPQGPSSYEQYF | TGTGCCAGCAGCTTAGCCCCACAGGGGCCGAGCTCCTACGAGCAGTACTTC
TRBJ2-7 | . | TRBV19 | CASSTRDTSSYEQYF | TGTGCCAGTAGTACCCGGGACACGAGCTCCTACGAGCAGTACTTC
TRBJ1-1 | . | TRBV29-1 | CSVVVAAGRSTEAFF | TGCAGCGTTGTTGTTGCGGCAGGGAGGAGCACTGAAGCTTTCTTT
TRBJ2-2 | . | TRBV11-2 | CASSWERGELFF | TGTGCCAGCAGCTGGGAGCGGGGGGAGCTGTTTTTT
TRBJ1-1 | . | TRBV5-5 | CASSWRFGPNTEAFF | TGTGCCAGCAGCTGGAGGTTCGGCCCGAACACTGAAGCTTTCTTT
TRBJ2-5 | . | TRBV6-5 | CASSYSAAGTLTQYF | TGTGCCAGCAGTTACTCGGCGGCGGGCACTTTGACCCAGTACTTC
TRBJ1-1 | . | TRBV20-1 | CSASMSEAFF | TGCAGTGCTAGTATGTCCGAGGCTTTCTTT
TRBJ2-5 | TRBD1 | TRBV5-1 | CASSRPQGAGETQYF | TGCGCCAGCAGCCGGCCACAGGGGGCCGGAGAGACCCAGTACTTC
TRBJ1-1 | TRBD1 | TRBV20-1 | CSAGTGVEAFF | TGCAGTGCCGGGACAGGGGTTGAAGCTTTCTTT
TRBJ1-1 | . | TRBV6-1 | CASSYRPENTEAFF | TGTGCCAGCAGTTATCGTCCAGAGAACACTGAAGCTTTCTTT
TRBJ2-1 | . | TRBV2 | CASSGQVPSYNEQFF | TGTGCCAGCAGTGGACAGGTTCCTTCCTACAATGAGCAGTTCTTC
TRBJ1-2 | TRBD1 | TRBV7-9 | CASSPGQGDYGYTF | TGTGCCAGCAGCCCGGGACAGGGAGACTATGGCTACACCTTC
TRBJ2-2 | TRBD1 | TRBV5-1 | CASSLGTGRGELFF | TGCGCCAGCAGCCTCGGGACAGGGAGAGGGGAGCTGTTTTTT
TRBJ1-2 | . | TRBV5-4 | CASSFGQKGYTF | TGTGCCAGCAGCTTTGGCCAGAAGGGCTACACCTTC
TRBJ1-1 | . | TRBV27 | CASRQDPALAEAFF | TGTGCCAGCAGACAGGACCCCGCCCTAGCTGAAGCTTTCTTT
TRBJ1-1 | . | TRBV19 | CASSVRTGAMNTEAFF | TGTGCCAGTAGTGTTCGTACGGGTGCTATGAACACTGAAGCTTTCTTT
TRBJ2-1 | TRBD1 | TRBV10-3 | CAISAGQGAYEQFF | TGTGCCATCAGCGCCGGACAGGGGGCGTATGAGCAGTTCTTC
TRBJ2-3 | . | TRBV6-5 | CASSYAGSQYF | TGTGCCAGCAGTTATGCGGGATCGCAGTATTTT
TRBJ1-2 | TRBD1 | TRBV7-2 | CASSRPPDREYGYTF | TGTGCCAGCAGCCGACCGCCGGACAGGGAGTATGGCTACACCTTC
TRBJ2-3 | TRBD2 | TRBV5-6 | CASSLGLAGADTQYF | TGTGCCAGCAGCTTGGGACTAGCGGGGGCAGATACGCAGTATTTT
TRBJ2-7 | TRBD2 | TRBV25-1 | CASSVTSGGAGEQYF | TGTGCCAGCAGTGTTACTAGCGGGGGGGCCGGAGAGCAGTACTTC
TRBJ2-7 | TRBD1 | TRBV5-4 | CASSKTGEYEQYF | TGTGCCAGCAGCAAGACAGGGGAGTACGAGCAGTACTTC
TRBJ1-2 | . | TRBV5-1 | CASSRDNSGYTF | TGCGCCAGCAGTCGGGACAATTCTGGCTACACCTTC
TRBJ2-5 | TRBD2 | TRBV5-4 | CASSSSASGLQETQYF | TGTGCCAGCAGCTCCAGCGCTAGCGGGCTCCAAGAGACCCAGTACTTC
TRBJ2-7 | . | TRBV18 | CASSPLGDLEQYF | TGTGCCAGCTCACCCCTAGGGGATTTGGAGCAGTACTTC
TRBJ2-6 | TRBD1 | TRBV30 | CAWSGPGQGGSGANVLTF | TGTGCCTGGAGTGGCCCGGGACAGGGCGGCTCTGGGGCCAACGTCCTGACTTTC
TRBJ1-1 | TRBD1 | TRBV2 | CASSVTGWDTEAFF | TGTGCCAGCAGTGTGACAGGGTGGGACACTGAAGCTTTCTTT
TRBJ1-6 | . | TRBV27 | CASSWSGGARMDSPLHF | TGTGCCAGCAGTTGGTCTGGGGGGGCTCGTATGGATTCACCCCTCCACTTT
TRBJ2-3 | TRBD1 | TRBV7-6 | CASSPTGDITDTQYF | TGTGCCAGCAGCCCAACAGGGGACATCACAGATACGCAGTATTTT
TRBJ2-7 | TRBD1 | TRBV5-1 | CASATGGTYEQYF | TGCGCCAGCGCGACAGGGGGAACGTACGAGCAGTACTTC
TRBJ2-3 | TRBD2 | TRBV10-3 | CAISASGADTQYF | TGCGCCATCAGCGCTAGCGGAGCAGATACGCAGTATTTT
TRBJ1-5 | TRBD1 | TRBV19 | CASRSGTGFSQPQHF | TGTGCCAGTAGATCCGGGACAGGGTTTTCTCAGCCCCAGCATTTT
TRBJ2-2 | . | TRBV6-6 | CASRLALNTGELFF | TGTGCCAGCAGACTAGCCCTGAACACCGGGGAGCTGTTTTTT
TRBJ2-1 | . | TRBV25-1 | CASSEGGILYNEQFF | TGTGCCAGCAGTGAAGGAGGGATCTTGTACAATGAGCAGTTCTTC
TRBJ2-7 | TRBD2 | TRBV5-4 | CASSQLAGAPGSREQYF | TGTGCCAGCAGCCAGTTAGCGGGGGCGCCCGGATCGCGTGAGCAGTACTTC